The clone carrying this T cell receptor beta chain occurred many times. The target antigen is unknown. The CDR3 sequence is 13 residues long. From germline, CDR1 is DFQATT and CDR2 SNEGSKA (reference sequence). The ends lost 3 bases at V and 2 bases at J; junction bases unmatched: 3. This sample is drawn from a study of CD8 T cells in ankylosing spondylitis. Study-wide results and limits: CD8+ disease-linked clones were present at relatively low frequencies in blood. A motif in TCR beta, a set of roughly eight highly homologous variants, appeared characteristic of ankylosing spondylitis blood.

TCRdb passed the 5' RACE reads through MiXCR, listing each CDR3 protein once. The profile shows around 890,000 distinct CDR3 sequences, roughly 12% of them singletons. Sequenced: blood, either unsorted or a sorted T cell fraction (not recorded which). The origin of this receptor is a male donor with ankylosing spondylitis. The chain employs TRBV20-1 and TRBJ1-2; TRBD1 matches 7 bases. DNA of the CDR3: TGCAGTGCTAGGAGGGACAGCAACTATGGCTACACCTTC. Translating it yields CSARRDSNYGYTF.